Sequencing of this TCR beta chain was carried out in a study of a mutant IDH1 vaccine in newly diagnosed glioma. The overall study: Week 35 was assigned to visit V12, and week 47 was assigned to visit V13. Findings and caveats of the study: Of the patients, 85% to 95% had vaccine-induced immune responses.

Notes on this clone: What it recognizes is unknown.

Stated time point: week 35, safety follow-up. What each vaccine dose contained was 300 ug of mutant IDH1 20-mer peptide, accompanied by topical imiquimod. In weeks 1, 3, 5, 7, 11, 15, 19 and 23, patients were immunized, eight times in all. Libraries were prepared by immunoSEQ multiplex PCR; TCRdb keeps only in-frame clonotypes and omits some of them. The data contain 35,000 to 45,000 clones, 65% to 90% of them singletons. This CDR3 is 14 amino acids long. Germline-derived CDR1 and CDR2 are LNHDA and SQIVND (reference sequence). The V end lost 7 bases, the J end lost 3 bases, and 12 bases lay between the germline ends.

This chain connects TRBV19 to TRBJ2-2, with D possibly TRBD1 on 5 matching bases. The source material was PBMCs, sampled from a glioma patient whose treatment included an IDH1 peptide vaccine. This TCR came from a woman in her forties or fifties with glioma. As DNA, the CDR3 is TGTGCCAGTACCCCCCCCAGGGACACCGGGGAGCTGTTTTTT. Protein product: CASTPPRDTGELFF.